What follows is one T cell receptor beta chain and its context. The data belong to a study of blood T cell repertoires in COVID-19. Overall study: Sites across the United States, Italy and Spain contributed samples from acute and convalescent COVID-19. Sources were T cells, B-cell-depleted T cells, or PBMCs; the material itself was cDNA or gDNA.

In the authors' methods: Estimation of nucleated cell counts was performed using reference gene primer amplification. Assay used: immunoSEQ multiplex PCR; TCRdb lists only in-frame clones, some missing. The V and J calls and clone size come from that table; D and trimming were worked out from the DNA. Of some 190,000 clones listed, approximately 80% are singletons. Trimming removed 5 bases from V and 5 bases from J, with 13 bases in between. Germline values: CDR1 MDHEN, CDR2 SYDVKM. The CDR3 consists of 15 residues. Sequencing input: peripheral blood. The genes are TRBV28 and TRBJ1-6, with D hard to call. This clonotype was sampled from a human donor in a cohort sampled during active COVID-19. CDR3 coding DNA: TGTGCCAGCAGTCGACCTCCGGGGAATAATTCACCCCTCCACTTT. This codes for CASSRPPGNNSPLHF.